The 24 T cell receptor beta chains presented below share a single source sample, sequenced in a study of blood T cell repertoires in COVID-19 (dated by TCRdb to 2018 to 2021). Receptor amplification or capture employed the immunoSEQ multiplex PCR assay. TCRdb re-hosts the immuneACCESS table, in-frame sequences only. Its copies lack some clones; in the studies checked, an unresolved V gene accounts for under half of them, and the cause for the rest is not known. Present in this sample are roughly 170,000 clones, about 90% of which were seen just once. The top ten hold around 20% of the sample. Sequences were obtained from peripheral blood. These receptors were obtained from a man between 70 and 80 years old with active or convalescent COVID-19.

There are a few counts of this clone. The V gene is TRBV5-1, the J gene TRBJ1-2, with D possibly TRBD1 on 6 matching bases. Looked up from germline, CDR1 is SGHRS and CDR2 is YFSETQ. The CDR3 extends over 13 amino acids. V was clipped by 0 bases and J by 6 bases, with 9 bases between them. The CDR3: CASSLAGGDGYTF. CDR3 nucleotide sequence: TGCGCCAGCAGCTTGGCGGGGGGCGATGGCTACACCTTC.

The J gene is TRBJ1-2, the V gene TRBV7-3; D gene uncertain. CDR1 and CDR2 (germline): SGHTA, FQGTGA. The CDR3 is made up of 13 amino acids. Trimming cost V 5 bases and J 8 bases, with 15 bases left between them. The CDR3 nucleotides read TGTGCCAGCAGCCAACAAAGGAGGAGCGGCTACACCTTC. As protein: CASSQQRRSGYTF.

A note on this clone: An end of the junction differs from the germline gene, which may be a read error. The chain combines TRBV28 with TRBJ2-3; TRBD1 is a possible D gene (5 bases). CDR1 is MDHEN and CDR2 is SYDVKM in the germline V gene. The CDR3 covers 15 residues. This CDR3 is CASTLAQGGTDTQYF. DNA of the CDR3: TGTGCCAGCACTTTAGCCCAGGGCGGCACAGATACGCAGTATTTT.

The rearrangement links TRBV18 to TRBJ2-6; D gene uncertain. Germline V gene sequence: CDR1 KGHSH, CDR2 LQKENI. The CDR3 is 14 amino acids. Trimming took 5 bases from V and 0 from J, leaving 5 bases between them. CDR3 amino acids: CASSSVSGANVLTF. For the CDR3, the DNA is TGTGCCAGCTCATCAGTCTCTGGGGCCAACGTCCTGACTTTC. The full variable domain, rest sourced from reference TRBV18 and TRBJ2-6, is NAGVMQNPRHLVRRRGQEARLRCSPMKGHSHVYWYRQLPEEGLKFMVYLQKENIIDESGMPKERFSAEFPKEGPSILRIQQVVRGDSAAYFCASSSVSGANVLTFGAGSRLTVL.

The gene calls are TRBV7-8 and TRBJ1-2, with D perhaps matching TRBD1 (5 bases). The CDR3 runs to 14 residues. The V and J ends lost 1 base and 3 bases respectively, with 9 bases between them. The germline V gene encodes CDR1 SGHVS and CDR2 FQNEAQ. The CDR3 coding sequence is TGTGCCAGCAGCTTAGGGGGGAGGGACTATGGCTACACCTTC. It codes for CASSLGGRDYGYTF.

V is TRBV18 and J is TRBJ2-1, with 13 bases fitting TRBD2. The CDR3 runs 15 residues. V trimming: 6 bases; J trimming: 8 bases; junction bases outside the gene matches: 7. The germline V gene has CDR1 KGHSH and CDR2 LQKENI. The CDR3 here is CASSPGLAGVYEQFF. As DNA, the CDR3 is TGTGCCAGCTCCCCCGGACTAGCGGGAGTTTATGAGCAGTTCTTC.

The V and J genes are TRBV4-3 and TRBJ2-2; D perhaps matches TRBD2 (5 bases). Germline lookup yields CDR1 LGHNA and CDR2 YSLEER. V lost 0 bases and J 4 bases, leaving 12 bases between the germline ends. CDR3 length: 16 residues. CDR3 protein: CASSQDFTTSTGELFF. CDR3 sequence (DNA): TGCGCCAGCAGCCAAGATTTTACTACTAGCACCGGGGAGCTGTTTTTT.

The rearrangement links TRBV7-8 to TRBJ1-1; 7 bases match TRBD1. There are 15 residues in the CDR3. Germline V gene lookup returns CDR1 SGHVS and CDR2 FQNEAQ. The J segment lost 2 bases and the V segment lost 5 bases, leaving 8 bases of the junction unmatched. The CDR3: CASSLGHRGNTEAFF. The CDR3 DNA follows: TGTGCCAGCAGCCTAGGACACAGGGGAAACACTGAAGCTTTCTTT.

This clone was seen only once. The chain links TRBV24-1 to TRBJ2-7; TRBD1 aligns across 7 bases. The V gene's germline CDR1 is KGHDR and CDR2 SFDVKD. The CDR3 is 15 residues long. Trimming took 3 bases from V and 1 from J; bases not matched to a gene: 5. The CDR3 reads CATSDASTGSYEQYF. In DNA, the CDR3 is TGTGCCACCAGTGATGCCTCGACAGGGTCCTACGAGCAGTACTTC.

This chain links TRBV11-2 with TRBJ1-3; D unclear. V was clipped by 3 bases and J by 1 base, with 10 bases between them. This CDR3 contains 15 residues. Germline V lookup: CDR1 SGHAT, CDR2 FQNNGV. CDR3 protein: CASSFGIGSGNTIYF. CDR3 nucleotides: TGTGCCAGCAGCTTCGGGATCGGGTCTGGAAACACCATATATTTT.

The chain couples TRBV28 to TRBJ1-1, with 8 bases fitting TRBD1. Germline CDR1 is MDHEN and CDR2 is SYDVKM. This CDR3 is 13 amino acids long. V trimming: 11 bases; J trimming: 4 bases; junction bases outside the gene matches: 9. CDR3 loop: CAAPGQDATEAFF. The CDR3 nucleotides read TGTGCCGCTCCGGGACAGGATGCCACTGAAGCTTTCTTT.

The chain joins TRBV7-2 to TRBJ1-2; D is undetermined. Germline V CDR1 and CDR2: SGHTA, FQGNSA. V lost 1 base and J 4 bases, leaving 10 bases between the germline ends. This CDR3 has 14 amino acids. CDR3 in amino acids: CASSLVAEGYGYTF. In DNA form, the CDR3 reads TGTGCCAGCAGCTTAGTCGCGGAGGGCTATGGCTACACCTTC.

V and J are TRBV6-6 and TRBJ2-7; 7 nucleotides agree with TRBD1. V gave up 5 bases and J gave up 1 base; unmatched junction bases: 8. The CDR3 extends over 15 amino acids. Germline CDR1 reads MNHNY; CDR2 reads SVGAGI (reference sequence). This CDR3 is CASSLQGKRSYEQYF. The CDR3 DNA reads as TGTGCCAGCAGTCTACAGGGGAAAAGGTCCTACGAGCAGTACTTC.

The chain uses TRBV27 and TRBJ1-1; D remains ambiguous. The CDR3 consists of 13 residues. In germline, CDR1 is MNHEY, CDR2 SMNVEV (reference sequence). V was pared by 5 bases and J by 1 base, with 8 bases between. The CDR3 DNA sequence: TGTGCCAGCAGTCCCCACGGGAACACTGAAGCTTTCTTT. It specifies CASSPHGNTEAFF.

The rearrangement uses TRBV20-1 and TRBJ1-6; no clear D gene. V lost 3 bases and J 5 bases, leaving 11 bases between the germline ends. CDR1 and CDR2 (germline): DFQATT, SNEGSKA (reference sequence). The CDR3 is 14 amino acids. CDR3 in DNA: TGCAGTGCTAGTAAAGGAGCTAATAATTCACCCCTCCACTTT. Its translation is CSASKGANNSPLHF.

V is TRBV28 and J is TRBJ1-2, with D perhaps matching TRBD1 (6 bases). Germline V lookup: CDR1 MDHEN, CDR2 SYDVKM. Deletions cut 6 bases from V and 8 bases from J, with 13 bases between. The CDR3 contains 12 residues. As DNA, the CDR3 is TGTGCCAGCAGCTGGACAGAGAAAGGCTACACCTTC. This gives the protein CASSWTEKGYTF.

Only a few counts were recorded for this clone. The chain combines TRBV15 with TRBJ2-7; D is ambiguous. This CDR3 is 13 amino acids long. The V end lost 1 base, the J end lost 5 bases, and 9 bases lay between the germline ends. CDR1 is LNHNV, CDR2 YYDKDF, per germline (reference sequence). CDR3 amino acids: CATSRANLDEQYF. As DNA, the CDR3 is TGTGCCACCAGCAGAGCTAACCTGGACGAGCAGTACTTC.

The CDR3 is CASRWDRGGQPQHF. For the CDR3, the DNA is TGTGCCAGCAGGTGGGACAGGGGAGGTCAGCCCCAGCATTTT. The V gene is TRBV27, the J gene TRBJ1-5; 10 bases agree with TRBD1. This CDR3 region has 14 residues. Germline V lookup: CDR1 MNHEY, CDR2 SMNVEV (reference sequence). After removal of 6 bases from V and 6 bases from J, the junction contained 5 bases not matched to a gene.

The chain recombines TRBV9 with TRBJ2-7; TRBD1 matches 9 bases. V lost 4 bases to trimming and J lost 5 bases; unmatched junction nucleotides: 10. The length of the CDR3 is 15 residues. Looked up from germline, CDR1 is SGDLS and CDR2 is YYNGEE. The CDR3 nucleotides read TGTGCCAGCAGCAGGCTACAGGGGGCGGGGAACGAGCAGTACTTC. Amino acid sequence: CASSRLQGAGNEQYF.

This clone was observed once. V and J are TRBV6-5 and TRBJ2-5, with D possibly being TRBD2 (6 bases). Germline V gene data show CDR1 as MNHEY and CDR2 as SVGAGI. The CDR3 has 15 residues. V was pared by 6 bases and J by 6 bases, with 20 bases between. The chain's CDR3 is CASRGRTLGRQTQYF. CDR3 DNA sequence: TGTGCCAGCAGAGGGAGGACCCTCGGCCGCCAGACCCAGTACTTC.

This clone was picked up a small number of times. This rearrangement joins TRBV3-1 (or the pseudogene TRBV3-2) to TRBJ2-1; D gene ambiguous. Trimming removed 0 bases at V and 12 bases at J, with 12 bases between. Germline V gene data show CDR1 as LGHDT and CDR2 as YNNKEL (reference sequence). This CDR3 spans 13 amino acids. The CDR3 DNA sequence: TGTGCCAGCAGCCAAGAGCTGCGCCTACCGCAGTTCTTC. It translates to CASSQELRLPQFF.

V usage is TRBV28 and J usage is TRBJ1-5; possibly TRBD1 for D (5 bases). Germline V gene lookup returns CDR1 MDHEN and CDR2 SYDVKM. V lost 7 bases and J 2 bases, leaving 18 bases between the germline ends. There are 16 residues in the CDR3. The CDR3 protein is CASTPQGRKGNQPQHF. The CDR3, as DNA: TGTGCCAGCACACCCCAGGGTCGTAAGGGCAATCAGCCCCAGCATTTT.

The rearrangement joins TRBV7-9 to TRBJ2-1, with D possibly matching TRBD2 (5 bases). This CDR3 region has 13 residues. Germline V CDR1 and CDR2: SEHNR, FQNEAQ (reference sequence). The V and J ends lost 3 bases and 6 bases respectively, with 9 bases between them. CDR3 protein: CASSFGGSNEQFF. The CDR3, as DNA: TGTGCCAGCAGCTTCGGCGGGTCCAATGAGCAGTTCTTC.

The gene calls are TRBV5-4 and TRBJ2-7, with a possible D match to TRBD1 (5 bases). Germline CDR1 reads SGHNT; CDR2 reads YYREEE (reference sequence). Trimming left V 6 bases short and J 5 bases short, with 15 bases between. The CDR3 spans 13 residues. CDR3 in DNA: TGTGCCAGCACCTATTCAGGGAATGACGAGCAGTACTTC. Protein: CASTYSGNDEQYF.